Below, 21 T cell receptor beta chains from the same sample are listed, as sequenced in a study of control samples from healthy donors and cancer patients. Assay used: immunoSEQ multiplex PCR; TCRdb lists only in-frame clones, some missing. The sample records roughly 400,000 clones, 80% to 95% being singletons. Sequenced input: PBMCs. These receptors came from a man in his forties or fifties with head and neck cancer.

This chain links TRBV5-4 with TRBJ1-2, with 7 bases fitting TRBD1. CDR3 length equals 17 residues. Germline-derived CDR1 and CDR2 are SGHNT and YYREEE (reference sequence). V was clipped by 2 bases and J by 5 bases; unmatched bases: 15. The CDR3 bases are TGTGCCAGCAGCTTCTCCGGGACAGTGGGTACGGGGTATGGCTACACCTTC. It yields the protein CASSFSGTVGTGYGYTF.

The chain links TRBV9 to TRBJ2-5; D is possibly TRBD1 (5 bases). Looked up from germline, CDR1 is SGDLS and CDR2 is YYNGEE. V was trimmed by 1 base and J by 2 bases, leaving 9 bases between them. The CDR3 loop spans 14 amino acids. The CDR3 loop is CASSVSGPQETQYF. Here the CDR3 DNA reads TGTGCCAGCAGCGTATCAGGGCCTCAAGAGACCCAGTACTTC.

This chain uses TRBV6-5 with TRBJ2-7; D possibly corresponds to TRBD1 (5 bases). CDR1 and CDR2 from the germline V gene are MNHEY and SVGAGI. This CDR3 region has 14 residues. Trimming left V 6 bases short and J 7 bases short, with 19 bases between. In nucleotides, the CDR3 is TGTGCCAGCAGCCAGAACCGCAGGGTTTGGGAGCAGTACTTC. It yields the protein CASSQNRRVWEQYF.

This chain connects TRBV4-2 to TRBJ1-1; tentatively, D is TRBD1 (6 bases). CDR3 length equals 13 residues. Germline V lookup: CDR1 LGHNA, CDR2 YNFKEQ. The germline V and J ends were trimmed by 0 bases and 11 bases, with 13 bases remaining between them. The CDR3 DNA sequence: TGTGCCAGCAGCCAAGATACCAGGGGACGGGCTTTCTTT. It specifies CASSQDTRGRAFF.

This CDR3 is CASGPGLPTQYF. The CDR3 nucleotides are TGTGCCAGCGGACCGGGGCTCCCCACCCAGTACTTC. This rearrangement joins TRBV7-9 to TRBJ2-5; D tentatively reads TRBD1 or TRBD2 (5 bases each). This CDR3 region has 12 residues. Germline V gene sequence: CDR1 SEHNR, CDR2 FQNEAQ (reference sequence). Between the trimmed V and J ends, which lost 8 bases and 8 bases, there was a span of 15 bases.

This clone was picked up one time. This chain uses TRBV13 with TRBJ1-6; D uncertain. Deletions cut 2 bases from V and 5 bases from J, with 4 bases between. Germline CDR1 reads PRHDT; CDR2 reads FYEKMQ (reference sequence). The CDR3 contains 13 residues. In DNA form, the CDR3 reads TGTGCCAGCAGCTTACGGAATAATTCACCCCTCCACTTT. This codes for CASSLRNNSPLHF.

The V gene is TRBV4-3, the J gene TRBJ2-2, with D hard to call. Trimming took off 4 bases at V and 0 bases at J, with 9 bases between the two ends. The CDR3 loop spans 15 amino acids. CDR1 is LGHNA, CDR2 YSLEER, per germline. The CDR3 DNA sequence: TGCGCCAGCAGCCTCAGCAACCCGAACACCGGGGAGCTGTTTTTT. It codes for CASSLSNPNTGELFF.

The chain carries TRBV6-1 and TRBJ1-5; D is perhaps TRBD1 (5 bases). This CDR3 has 17 residues. CDR1 and CDR2 from the germline V gene are MNHNS and SASEGT. Trimming stripped 2 bases from V and 5 bases from J, with 19 bases between. The CDR3 DNA reads as TGTGCCAGCAGTGAAAGTATCCTGGGGGAGGTGTATCAGCCCCAGCATTTT. It yields the protein CASSESILGEVYQPQHF.

The V gene is TRBV15, the J gene TRBJ1-6, with D possibly being TRBD1 (5 bases). V dropped 6 bases and J dropped 8 bases, with 17 bases sitting between them. Germline V lookup: CDR1 LNHNV, CDR2 YYDKDF (reference sequence). The length of the CDR3 is 15 residues. This CDR3 reads CATRGGAGRHSPLHF. The CDR3 coding sequence is TGTGCCACCAGGGGGGGTGCAGGCAGGCATTCACCCCTCCACTTT. Full variable domain (rest looked up from reference TRBV15 and TRBJ1-6): DAMVIQNPRYQVTQFGKPVTLSCSQTLNHNVMYWYQQKSSQAPKLLFHYYDKDFNNEADTPDNFQSRRPNTSFCFLDIRSPGLGDTAMYLCATRGGAGRHSPLHFGNGTRLTVT.

The chain is built from TRBV10-2 and TRBJ2-6; 9 bases line up with TRBD1. The germline CDR1 and CDR2 sequences are WSHSY and SAAADI. This CDR3 comprises 16 residues. The V segment lost 7 bases and the J segment 3 bases; nucleotides outside the gene matches: 7. CDR3: CASKTTGGYGANVLTF. The CDR3 DNA reads as TGCGCCAGCAAAACAACAGGGGGCTATGGGGCCAACGTCCTGACTTTC.

V usage is TRBV28 and J usage is TRBJ1-3; TRBD1 matches at 10 bases. This CDR3 is 15 amino acids long. CDR1 is MDHEN, CDR2 SYDVKM, per germline. The junction had 5 bases not matched to a gene; V was cut back by 7 bases and J by 2 bases. CDR3 nucleotides: TGTGCCAGCAAGGGACAGGGGAGGGCTGGAAACACCATATATTTT. It codes for CASKGQGRAGNTIYF.

The count of this clone is one. The chain has TRBV5-6 and TRBJ1-2, with no clear D. Trimming shortened V by 0 bases and J by 7 bases, and 7 bases separated the two germline ends. Germline V lookup: CDR1 SGHDT, CDR2 YYEEEE. This CDR3 is built from 12 residues. CDR3 bases: TGTGCCAGCAGCTTGGTGGGTGGTGGCTACACCTTC. Amino acid sequence: CASSLVGGGYTF.

V and J are TRBV24-1 and TRBJ2-7, with a weak D call TRBD2 (5 bases). V lost 0 bases, J lost 5 bases, and 10 bases lay in between. From germline, CDR1 is KGHDR and CDR2 SFDVKD. The CDR3 sequence is 14 residues long. The DNA for the CDR3 is TGTGCCACCAGTGATTTGAGGTACGGGAACGAGCAGTACTTC. It specifies CATSDLRYGNEQYF.

The chain uses TRBV7-9 and TRBJ1-1; D uncertain. Trimming pared 1 base from V and 4 bases from J, leaving 16 bases between. The CDR3 totals 16 residues. CDR1 and CDR2 (germline): SEHNR, FQNEAQ (reference sequence). The CDR3 loop is CASSLEWGYGSTEAFF. In nucleotides, the CDR3 is TGTGCCAGCAGCTTAGAATGGGGTTATGGGAGCACTGAAGCTTTCTTT.

The chain recombines TRBV5-1 with TRBJ1-2; D is uncertain. This CDR3 comprises 15 residues. CDR1 and CDR2 from the germline V gene are SGHRS and YFSETQ. Trimming took off 4 bases at V and 6 bases at J, with 19 bases between the two ends. DNA of the CDR3: TGCGCCAGCAGCATTGATCTTGGTAACGCGGATGGCTACACCTTC. It codes for CASSIDLGNADGYTF.

The J gene is TRBJ2-1, the V gene TRBV5-1; 7 bases fit TRBD1. This CDR3 has 14 residues. Unmatched junction bases numbered 5, after V lost 4 bases and J lost 4 bases. In germline, CDR1 is SGHRS, CDR2 YFSETQ. The CDR3 sequence is CASSPGQTYNEQFF. The CDR3 coding sequence is TGCGCCAGCAGCCCGGGACAGACGTACAATGAGCAGTTCTTC.

The rearrangement joins TRBV27 to TRBJ1-5, with TRBD1 matching 7 bases. V lost 6 bases and J lost 8; bases outside the gene matches: 7. The CDR3 runs to 13 residues. Germline loops: CDR1 MNHEY, CDR2 SMNVEV (reference sequence). CDR3: CASSLTGWEPQHF. As DNA, the CDR3 is TGTGCCAGCAGCCTGACAGGGTGGGAGCCCCAGCATTTT.

This chain uses TRBV6-5 with TRBJ2-7; no firm D call. CDR3 length: 12 residues. Germline CDR1 and CDR2: MNHEY and SVGAGI. V was shortened by 2 bases and J by 3 bases, with 5 bases between the two germline ends. CDR3 region: CASSYGYYEQYF. CDR3 DNA sequence: TGTGCCAGCAGTTACGGCTACTACGAGCAGTACTTC.

CDR3 sequence (DNA): TGCGCCAGCAGCCAAAGCTCCGGGACTAGACTCTTTGAGCAGTTCTTC. Translated: CASSQSSGTRLFEQFF. The J gene is TRBJ2-1, the V gene TRBV4-1, with 8 bases fitting TRBD2. This CDR3 comprises 16 residues. The ends lost 2 bases at V and 9 bases at J; junction bases unmatched: 12. The germline V gene encodes CDR1 MGHRA and CDR2 YSYEKL.

The V call is TRBV5-1, the J call TRBJ1-5, with D unresolved. Germline V gene lookup returns CDR1 SGHRS and CDR2 YFSETQ. The length of the CDR3 is 13 residues. Deletions cut 7 bases from V and 1 base from J, with 9 bases between. CDR3 nucleotides: TGCGCCAGCGAGATTAGCAGCAATCAGCCCCAGCATTTT. This translates into CASEISSNQPQHF.

J is TRBJ2-3 and V is TRBV9; D remains ambiguous. Germline V lookup: CDR1 SGDLS, CDR2 YYNGEE. The CDR3 runs 14 residues. The V end was cut by 3 bases, the J end by 3 bases, with 11 bases between. The DNA for the CDR3 is TGTGCCAGCAGCGCCAGTTCATGGACAGATACGCAGTATTTT. It is translated as CASSASSWTDTQYF.